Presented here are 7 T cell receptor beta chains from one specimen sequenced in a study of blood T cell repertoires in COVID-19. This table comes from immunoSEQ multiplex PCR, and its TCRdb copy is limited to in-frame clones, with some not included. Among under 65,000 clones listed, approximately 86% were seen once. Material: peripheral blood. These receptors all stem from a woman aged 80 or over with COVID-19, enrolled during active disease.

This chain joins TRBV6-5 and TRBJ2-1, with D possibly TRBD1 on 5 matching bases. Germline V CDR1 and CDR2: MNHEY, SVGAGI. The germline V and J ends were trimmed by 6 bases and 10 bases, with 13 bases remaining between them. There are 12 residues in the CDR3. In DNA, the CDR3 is TGTGCCAGCAGATCCGGACAAGGGGAGCAGTTCTTC. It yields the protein CASRSGQGEQFF.

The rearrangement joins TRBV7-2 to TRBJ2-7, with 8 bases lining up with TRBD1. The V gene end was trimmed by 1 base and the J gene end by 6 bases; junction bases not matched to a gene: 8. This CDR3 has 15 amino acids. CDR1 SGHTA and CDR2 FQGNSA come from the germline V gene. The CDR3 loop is CASSLGGQGTREQYF. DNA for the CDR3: TGTGCCAGCAGCTTAGGTGGACAGGGAACCCGCGAGCAGTACTTC.

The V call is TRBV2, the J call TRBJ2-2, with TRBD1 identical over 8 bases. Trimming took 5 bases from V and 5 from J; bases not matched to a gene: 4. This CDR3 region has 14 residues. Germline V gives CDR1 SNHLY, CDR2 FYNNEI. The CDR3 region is CASSTTGVTGELFF. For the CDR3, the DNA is TGTGCCAGCAGTACGACAGGGGTGACCGGGGAGCTGTTTTTT.

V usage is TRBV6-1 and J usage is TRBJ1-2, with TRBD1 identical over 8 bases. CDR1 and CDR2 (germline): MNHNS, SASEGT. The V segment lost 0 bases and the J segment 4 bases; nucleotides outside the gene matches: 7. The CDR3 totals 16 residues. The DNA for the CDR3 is TGTGCCAGCAGTGAAGCTTTCGAGACAGGGGTCTATGGCTACACCTTC. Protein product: CASSEAFETGVYGYTF.

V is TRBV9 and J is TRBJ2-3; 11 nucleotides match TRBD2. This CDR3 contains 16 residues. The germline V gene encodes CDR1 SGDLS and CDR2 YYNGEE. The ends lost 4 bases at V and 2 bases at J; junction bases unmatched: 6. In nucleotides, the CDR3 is TGTGCCAGCAGCCCGAGGGGACTAGCGGTCACAGATACGCAGTATTTT. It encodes CASSPRGLAVTDTQYF.

This chain's CDR3 is CASSTGPGQPQHF. The CDR3 DNA is TGTGCCAGCAGCACAGGGCCCGGTCAGCCCCAGCATTTT. V and J are TRBV7-2 and TRBJ1-5; a weak D match, TRBD1 (6 bases). Germline lookup yields CDR1 SGHTA and CDR2 FQGNSA. This CDR3 comprises 13 residues. V was pared by 5 bases and J by 6 bases, with 11 bases between.

The CDR3 here is CASSQIGTAGSTNEKLFF. The CDR3 DNA reads TGTGCCAGCAGCCAAATAGGGACAGCCGGATCGACTAATGAAAAACTGTTTTTT. The rearrangement links TRBV7-2 to TRBJ1-4; 7 bases are a match to TRBD1. The CDR3 contains 18 residues. V gave up 5 bases and J gave up 2 bases; unmatched junction bases: 14. Looked up from germline, CDR1 is SGHTA and CDR2 is FQGNSA.